This T cell receptor beta chain was obtained from a study of blood T cell repertoires in COVID-19. Study in general: Material from acute and convalescent COVID-19 was sourced from the United States, Italy and Spain. PBMCs, B-cell-depleted T cells, or T cells provided the cDNA or gDNA that made up the material.

CDR3 length equals 14 residues. V lost 0 bases, J lost 3 bases, and 8 bases lay in between. Germline V CDR1 and CDR2: LGHNA, YSLEER. As processed by the authors: The assay estimated nucleated cells by amplifying reference gene primers. Produced via immunoSEQ multiplex PCR; TCRdb's table is partial and in-frame only. V and J calls and clone size come straight from that table; D and trimming were deduced from the DNA. The sample carries under 200,000 clones, roughly four fifths recorded once. The sequenced sample was peripheral blood. The chain recombines TRBV4-3 with TRBJ1-2, with D hard to call. This receptor was identified in a human donor in a cohort sampled during active COVID-19. Written as DNA, the CDR3 is TGCGCCAGCAGCCAAGACGCGAAATACTATGGCTACACCTTC. Amino acids: CASSQDAKYYGYTF.